The 3 T cell receptor beta chains below were found in one sample sequenced in a study of T cell repertoires in cytomegalovirus infection. TCRdb re-called the reads through MiXCR, storing one row per CDR3 protein. The profile shows 700,000 to 950,000 distinct CDR3 sequences, 32% of them singletons. Antigen specificity for these receptors is unknown. The sample here was cultured CD8+ T cells from PBMCs, taken from culture after CMV antigen stimulation. Receptors originate from a human donor in good health (CMV status not recorded). Some clones in this sample may be carry-over from other donors' samples.

This chain links TRBV28 with TRBJ2-3, with 7 bases matching TRBD1. In germline, CDR1 is MDHEN, CDR2 SYDVKM. Trimming at V came to 5 bases and at J to 0 bases, leaving 8 bases not matched to a gene. This CDR3 is built from 16 residues. The CDR3 sequence is CASSSPGTESTDTQYF. The DNA of the CDR3 is TGTGCCAGCAGTAGCCCCGGGACAGAGAGCACAGATACGCAGTATTTT.

The sample holds many counts of this clonotype. V usage is TRBV11-2 and J usage is TRBJ2-1, with D unresolved. Germline CDR1 SGHAT, CDR2 FQNNGV. This CDR3 is 12 amino acids long. V was clipped by 5 bases and J by 7 bases, with 9 bases between them. The CDR3 DNA is TGTGCCAGCAGCATACAGAGGAATGAGCAGTTCTTC. Amino acids: CASSIQRNEQFF.

This chain joins TRBV9 and TRBJ1-5; unclear D gene. This CDR3 spans 15 amino acids. Germline V gene lookup returns CDR1 SGDLS and CDR2 YYNGEE. Trimming took 4 bases from V and 5 from J, leaving 16 bases between them. Here the CDR3 DNA reads TGTGCCAGCAGCCTCTCAGGATACCCGTATCAGCCCCAGCATTTT. Translation gives CASSLSGYPYQPQHF.